This TCR beta chain was sequenced in a study of blood T cell repertoires in COVID-19. Study-wide context: The United States, Italy and Spain were the sources of the acute and convalescent COVID-19 samples.

After removal of 5 bases from V and 3 bases from J, the junction contained 8 bases not matched to a gene. Germline lookup yields CDR1 MNHEY and CDR2 SMNVEV (reference sequence). The CDR3 has 17 residues. In the original workflow: Scientists estimated how many nucleated cells there were by amplifying reference gene primers. Method: immunoSEQ multiplex PCR; TCRdb's copy keeps in-frame clones and lacks some. The V and J calls and clone size are taken from that table; D and trimming were inferred from the DNA. The profile shows approximately 100,000 clones, around 90% of them singletons. The clonotype comes from a woman aged 55-70 years with acute or convalescent COVID-19. The sequenced sample was peripheral blood. The chain recombines TRBV27 with TRBJ2-2, with 11 bases aligning to TRBD2. CDR3 sequence reads: CASSPDWTSGYTGELFF. CDR3 sequence (DNA): TGTGCCAGCAGTCCAGACTGGACTAGCGGGTACACCGGGGAGCTGTTTTTT.